This section outlines one T cell receptor (beta chain) sequence together with its context. This clonotype was detected only a few times. Its cognate antigen has yet to be identified. There are no base qualities to consult, and no much larger clone falls within one base. This sample was included in a study of T-cell memory formation after mild COVID-19 (dated by TCRdb to 2020 to 2023). Context from the whole study: TCR sequence clusters from the two donors were found to be largely donor specific. The cohort was made up of two young adult volunteers, one female and one male, who were previously healthy. T-cell clones expanding and contracting after mild COVID-19 in two donors were tracked by longitudinal TCRalpha and TCRbeta repertoire sequencing. Results the study describes overall, beyond this receptor: Some responding clones were detected in pre-infection memory, which suggested that pre-existing cross-reactive memory T cells had joined the SARS-CoV-2 response. The second-wave clones that peaked on day 37 were not confirmed to be SARS-CoV-2 specific. Only two mild cases were covered in the study, and larger cohorts including severe cases with pre-infection samples were considered necessary. From day 15 to 85, contracting clones showed balanced CD4/CD8 phenotypes, whereas a second wave of clones that expanded from day 15 to 37 leaned towards CD4+. Contracting CD4+ clones were located mainly in the CM and EM memory subsets, whereas CD8+ clones were found to be enriched in EMRA.

The listed sequencing device is Illumina NovaSeq 6000. TCRalpha and TCRbeta cDNA libraries were constructed by 5'RACE with constant-segment primers, with sample barcodes and unique molecular identifiers being introduced. Trizol reagent was used to extract RNA from every sample. Libraries were amplified in two PCR steps, with a second sample barcode and Illumina TruSeq adapters added in the second step. The libraries were sequenced on an Illumina NovaSeq using 2 x 150 bp paired-end reads. In the authors' own workflow: Demultiplexing of reads and collapsing into UMI-guided consensus sequences were performed with migec v1.2.7. Using mixcr v2.1.11, UMI consensuses were aligned to TRA and TRB V and J templates and then assembled into clonotypes. A clonotype was counted as expanded or contracted only if both edgeR and NoisET called the change significant, with noise models trained on biological replicates. For edgeR calls, the cutoffs were a false discovery rate-adjusted p below 0.01 and a log2 fold-change threshold of 1. As an exploratory analysis of dynamics, max-normalized trajectories of the 1000 most abundant clonotypes were examined with PCA combined with hierarchical clustering. Each responding clone was given a CD4 or CD8 phenotype based on the CD4+ and CD8+ repertoires, which had been sequenced separately. Using fastp at Q25 and MiXCR, TCRdb reprocessed the public reads and kept productive beta chains. Every entry covers one CDR3 protein and lists the most common genes and DNA from its rows. Clone size and V and J calls follow TCRdb, not the original study. The sample has hundreds of thousands of distinct CDR3 sequences on record, around 25% of them singletons. Of the sample, around 12% falls within the top ten clones.

For this chain, trimming is 3 bases at the V end and 3 bases at the J end, and the number of junction bases without a gene match is 8. Based on the germline V gene, the CDR1 and CDR2 sequences are MNHNS and SASEGT. Counted from cysteine to phenylalanine, this CDR3 has 16 amino acids. The DNA shown is the 48-base CDR3, in frame from base 1. Ficoll-Paque density gradient centrifugation was the method used to isolate PBMCs. The sample comprised PBMCs or a T cell subset sorted from them (not recorded which). This clonotype originated in an adult woman who had mild COVID-19 (a few samples of this study predate the infection). The sample titles of this study are shuffled in the database, so cell type and time point are left out; the donor was told from shared clones. Recombination connected TRBV6-1 to TRBJ2-1; 7 nucleotides in the junction match TRBD2. The sequenced DNA is TGTGCCAGCAGTGACAGGCCTAGCGGAGACTACAATGAGCAGTTCTTC. Its protein product is CASSDRPSGDYNEQFF.